This TCR beta chain derives from a study of blood T cell repertoires in COVID-19. Study at large: From T cells, B-cell-depleted T cells, or PBMCs came the material, which was cDNA or gDNA.

V lost 7 bases, J lost 5 bases, and 4 bases stayed unmatched. The length of the CDR3 is 12 residues. Original analysis: Reference gene primer amplification gave estimated nucleated cell counts. Here immunoSEQ multiplex PCR was the method, and the copy in TCRdb shows in-frame clones only, minus some. The V and J calls and clone size were taken over from that table, and D and trimming were inferred from the DNA. There are some 350,000 clones in the sample; 85% to 90% occur only once, and about 6% lies in the top ten. The TCR sequence derives from a woman aged 50 to 65 with COVID-19, enrolled during active disease. This chain uses TRBV12-3 or TRBV12-4 with TRBJ2-7, with 8 bases aligning to TRBD2. Sample: peripheral blood. CDR3 protein: CASTRTSHEQYF. The DNA for the CDR3 is TGTGCCAGCACCAGGACTAGCCACGAGCAGTACTTC.